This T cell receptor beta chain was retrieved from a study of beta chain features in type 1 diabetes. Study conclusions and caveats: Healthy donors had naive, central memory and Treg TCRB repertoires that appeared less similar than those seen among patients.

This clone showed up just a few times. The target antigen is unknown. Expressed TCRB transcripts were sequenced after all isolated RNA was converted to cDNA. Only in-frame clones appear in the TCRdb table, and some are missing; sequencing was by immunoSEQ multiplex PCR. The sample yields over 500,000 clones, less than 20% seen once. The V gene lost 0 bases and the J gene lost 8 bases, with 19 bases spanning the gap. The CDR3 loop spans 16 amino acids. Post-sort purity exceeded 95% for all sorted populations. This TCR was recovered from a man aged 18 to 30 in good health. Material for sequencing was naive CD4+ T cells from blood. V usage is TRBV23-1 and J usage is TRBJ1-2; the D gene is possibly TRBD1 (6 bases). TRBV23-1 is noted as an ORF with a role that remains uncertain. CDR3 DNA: TGCGCCAGCAGTCAATCGGCCGAGTGGGGGGGCGAAGGCTACACCTTC. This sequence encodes CASSQSAEWGGEGYTF.